This T cell receptor (beta chain) was found in a study of cytomegalovirus exposure and HLA in healthy donors. General study results and limits: Association of 15,000 to 20,000 TCR beta sequences with HLA alleles was found at 0.05 false discovery rate in a later analysis. Cytomegalovirus status was reportedly diagnosed by the classifier with high sensitivity and specificity.

Primers: 60 Vbeta forward and 13 Jbeta reverse. Authors' processing steps: An analysis performed later counted 81 million or so unique TCR beta chains (roughly 10 million of them shared). Profiling relied on immunoSEQ multiplex PCR, and the TCRdb table lists in-frame clones only, not all of them. The DNA was the basis for D and trimming; V, J and clone size are from that table. The sample holds about 180,000 clones, around 76% seen once. Unrecorded immune exposures were likely, despite nominal health at sampling. On this clone: The antigen is unknown.

The length of the CDR3 is 14 residues. The V gene's germline CDR1 is SGHNT and CDR2 YYREEE (reference sequence). The V and J ends lost 4 bases and 9 bases respectively, with 19 bases between them. This receptor was obtained from a man aged 35 to 55 in good health and CMV-seronegative. The sequencing sample was made of PBMCs. The chain employs TRBV5-4 and TRBJ2-5; D is possibly TRBD1 (7 bases). In DNA form, the CDR3 reads TGTGCCAGCAGCCCGGGAGCCGATACAGGGGCCCAGTACTTC. Translation: CASSPGADTGAQYF.